Below are 14 T cell receptor beta chains sequenced from a single sample in a study of T-cell reconstitution after alpha-beta-depleted transplantation in children. The TCRbeta library was prepared with unique molecular identifiers. TCRdb used MiXCR to reprocess the PCR reads, holding one entry per CDR3 protein. The sample has hundreds of thousands of distinct CDR3 sequences; over 25% are singletons. Here the sequenced sample was PBMCs from the stem cell graft donor, taken from the stem cell graft. The receptors were gathered from a human donor who donated a stem cell graft to a child with aplastic anemia.

This clonotype turned up a few times. The chain uses TRBV6-2 or TRBV6-3 and TRBJ2-2; D not resolved. Per germline, CDR1 MNHEY and CDR2 SVGEGT. CDR3 size: 12 residues. V lost 6 bases and J 8 bases, leaving 10 bases between the germline ends. CDR3 DNA sequence: TGTGCCAGCAGACCTAGTACTGGGGAGCTGTTTTTT. It codes for CASRPSTGELFF.

The chain combines TRBV20-1 with TRBJ2-7, with D perhaps given as TRBD1 or TRBD2 (6 bases each). The germline V gene encodes CDR1 DFQATT and CDR2 SNEGSKA (reference sequence). The CDR3 runs to 14 residues. Trimming pared 0 bases from V and 4 bases from J, leaving 13 bases between. The CDR3 bases are TGCAGTGCTAGAGATCTGCGGGACATATACGAGCAGTACGTC. Amino acids: CSARDLRDIYEQYV.

The CDR3 DNA reads TGTGCCAGCAGTTTACCCATCAATCAGCCCCAGCATTTT. Its protein is CASSLPINQPQHF. V gene TRBV28 combines with J gene TRBJ1-5; D not certain. The CDR3 totals 13 residues. Trimming stripped 2 bases from V and 3 bases from J, with 5 bases between. In germline, CDR1 is MDHEN, CDR2 SYDVKM.

This clonotype was detected a few times. CDR3 DNA: TGCAGTGCTACCCGACTAGATTACAATGAGCAGTTCTTC. Protein: CSATRLDYNEQFF. V is TRBV20-1 and J is TRBJ2-1, with D possibly TRBD2 on 6 matching bases. Trimming removed 4 bases from V and 4 bases from J, with 11 bases in between. The CDR3 runs 13 residues. CDR1 is DFQATT, CDR2 SNEGSKA, per germline (reference sequence).

The chain links TRBV20-1 to TRBJ2-3, with no clear D. V lost 4 bases and J lost 2, with 10 bases in between. This CDR3 comprises 13 residues. The germline gives CDR1 DFQATT, CDR2 SNEGSKA (reference sequence). CDR3 in DNA: TGCAGTGCTAATGACGGACCCACAGATACGCAGTATTTT. Its translation: CSANDGPTDTQYF.

The rearrangement joins TRBV11-2 to TRBJ2-3, with 13 positions matching TRBD2. V was pared by 2 bases and J by 1 base, with 12 bases of the junction left unmatched. CDR1 is SGHAT, CDR2 FQNNGV, per germline. CDR3 size: 20 residues. CDR3 DNA sequence: TGTGCCAGCAGCTTACAACTAGCGGGAGGGTTCGGGGGGCGCACAGATACGCAGTATTTT. Protein product: CASSLQLAGGFGGRTDTQYF.

The chain combines TRBV12-3 or TRBV12-4 with TRBJ2-3; 8 bases agree with TRBD2. The CDR3 length is 15 residues. J lost 0 bases, V lost 8 bases, and 7 bases had no gene match. Written as DNA, the CDR3 is TGTGCCAGCGGAGTAGCGGGGACGAGCACAGATACGCAGTATTTT. This translates into CASGVAGTSTDTQYF.

The gene calls are TRBV6-2 or TRBV6-3 and TRBJ2-2; the match to TRBD2 covers 10 bases. This CDR3 has 17 amino acids. The trim removed 5 bases at V and 1 base at J, leaving 7 bases unmatched. Germline CDR1 and CDR2: MNHEY and SVGEGT. CDR3 nucleotide sequence: TGTGCCAGCAGTACCCTTCGGACTAGCGGGAACACCGGGGAGCTGTTTTTT. This gives the protein CASSTLRTSGNTGELFF.

This clonotype has more than one count but fewer than ten. The chain employs TRBV7-2 and TRBJ2-7; D call uncertain. Germline assignment: CDR1 SGHTA and CDR2 FQGNSA. The CDR3 covers 14 residues. Trimming left V 3 bases short and J 7 bases short, with 16 bases between. CDR3 amino acids: CASSFLSRLGEQYF. The CDR3 coding sequence is TGTGCCAGCAGCTTCCTGTCCAGGCTAGGGGAGCAGTACTTC.

The chain uses TRBV7-2 and TRBJ1-6; 7 nucleotides agree with TRBD1. This CDR3 spans 14 amino acids. Germline CDR1 and CDR2: SGHTA and FQGNSA. V lost 7 bases and J lost 9; bases outside the gene matches: 9. This CDR3 is CASTTDRVVSPLHF. In DNA, the CDR3 is TGTGCCAGCACCACCGACAGGGTGGTTTCACCCCTCCACTTT.

The V gene is TRBV19, the J gene TRBJ2-3, with D possibly TRBD2 on 5 matching bases. Deletions cut 5 bases from V and 5 bases from J, with 14 bases between. The CDR3 covers 14 residues. Germline V gives CDR1 LNHDA, CDR2 SQIVND (reference sequence). Written as DNA, the CDR3 is TGTGCCAGTAGTCCTCAGGCTGGAGGAGATACGCAGTATTTT. Amino acids: CASSPQAGGDTQYF.

This clonotype came up a few times. V gene TRBV6-1 combines with J gene TRBJ1-1; 10 bases line up with TRBD1. Germline assignment: CDR1 MNHNS and CDR2 SASEGT. Trimming at V came to 6 bases and at J to 5 bases, leaving 9 bases not matched to a gene. The CDR3 sequence is 15 residues long. CDR3 region: CASSPTGGLGTEAFF. The CDR3 DNA reads TGTGCCAGCAGCCCGACAGGGGGCCTTGGAACTGAAGCTTTCTTT.

This clonotype was seen only a few times. This chain links TRBV15 with TRBJ1-4, with TRBD1 as a possible D gene (5 bases). Germline CDR1 is LNHNV and CDR2 is YYDKDF (reference sequence). The CDR3 has 15 residues. The ends were cut back, 3 bases at V and 4 bases at J, with 12 bases in the middle. The CDR3 coding sequence is TGTGCCACCAGCAGCCTGGGGGAGGGTAATGAAAAACTGTTTTTT. Amino acids: CATSSLGEGNEKLFF.

V usage is TRBV10-3 and J usage is TRBJ2-4, with 7 bases that match TRBD1. With 6 bases clipped from V and 0 bases from J, the junction kept 5 bases outside the gene matches. This CDR3 has 15 amino acids. CDR1 is ENHRY and CDR2 is SYGVKD in the germline V gene. CDR3 nucleotides: TGTGCCATCAGCAGGGACAGCCTAGCCAAAAACATTCAGTACTTC. Translated, it gives CAISRDSLAKNIQYF.